The rows below give T cell receptor beta chains drawn from one sample of a study of beta chain features in type 1 diabetes. The method was immunoSEQ multiplex PCR; TCRdb's version includes in-frame clones alone and lacks a portion of them. Found here are roughly 100,000 clones, approximately 30% of them singletons; the top ten hold around 0.5%. Source material: central memory CD4+ T cells from blood. The source of these receptors is a woman between 18 and 29 years old with type 1 diabetes. CDR3s include the opening cysteine and the closing phenylalanine or tryptophan. A D gene is named only where the DNA matches it firmly. Where a row states a size, it is once, few, many or the class of an expanded clone; other rows omit it.

V gene,D gene,clone size,J gene,CDR3 protein,CDR3 DNA
TRBV18,.,once,TRBJ2-5,CASSPPWEIQETQYF,TGTGCCAGCTCACCACCTTGGGAGATCCAAGAGACCCAGTACTTC
TRBV6-6,.,.,TRBJ1-1,CASSYSNAADEAFF,TGTGCCAGCAGTTACTCGAACGCGGCAGATGAAGCTTTCTTT
TRBV4-2,TRBD2,.,TRBJ2-1,CASSQYSGLVREQFF,TGTGCCAGCAGCCAGTATTCGGGACTAGTGCGTGAGCAGTTCTTC
TRBV12-5,TRBD2,.,TRBJ2-3,CASGFRSGLAGGPSTDTQYF,TGTGCTAGTGGTTTTAGGAGCGGACTAGCGGGAGGGCCAAGCACAGATACGCAGTATTTT
TRBV18,.,.,TRBJ2-6,CASSPGGGANVLTF,TGTGCCAGCTCACCAGGTGGCGGGGCCAACGTCCTGACTTTC
TRBV29-1,TRBD1,.,TRBJ2-3,CSVEDRGTDTQYF,TGCAGCGTTGAGGACAGGGGAACAGATACGCAGTATTTT
TRBV5-1,TRBD1,.,TRBJ2-5,CASSSGQGAGETQYF,TGCGCCAGCAGCTCCGGACAGGGGGCAGGAGAGACCCAGTACTTC
TRBV19,TRBD1,.,TRBJ1-2,CASRGTGYSYGYTF,TGTGCCAGTAGAGGGACAGGGTATAGCTATGGCTACACCTTC
TRBV30,.,.,TRBJ2-3,CAWSRDNTDTQYF,TGTGCCTGGAGTCGGGATAACACAGATACGCAGTATTTT
TRBV28,.,.,TRBJ2-7,CASSLVGDEQYF,TGTGCCAGCAGTTTGGTAGGAGACGAGCAGTACTTC
TRBV6-1,TRBD2,.,TRBJ2-2,CASNPGGWVGELFF,TGTGCCAGCAACCCGGGAGGTTGGGTTGGGGAGCTGTTTTTT
TRBV30,TRBD1,few,TRBJ1-1,CAWSYPDRGNTEAFF,TGTGCCTGGAGTTATCCGGACAGGGGAAACACTGAAGCTTTCTTT
TRBV7-3,.,.,TRBJ2-1,CASSLRAGRDSSAKFF,TGTGCCAGCAGCTTAAGGGCAGGGCGGGACTCCTCGGCCAAGTTCTTC
TRBV27,TRBD2,.,TRBJ2-1,CASSPGLAGDRAFSYNEQFF,TGTGCCAGCAGTCCGGGACTAGCGGGAGACCGAGCCTTCTCCTACAATGAGCAGTTCTTC
TRBV29-1,TRBD2,.,TRBJ2-1,CSVVTSGRALVEQFF,TGCAGCGTTGTAACTAGCGGGAGGGCCTTGGTTGAGCAGTTCTTC
TRBV2,.,.,TRBJ1-5,CASSEGTQPNQPQHF,TGTGCCAGCAGTGAAGGGACACAGCCGAATCAGCCCCAGCATTTT
TRBV28,.,few,TRBJ2-7,CASSLWSSIGYEQYF,TGTGCCAGCAGTTTATGGAGCTCTATCGGGTACGAGCAGTACTTC
TRBV9,.,few,TRBJ2-1,CAKPQRGSYNEQFF,TGTGCCAAACCCCAAAGGGGGTCCTACAATGAGCAGTTCTTC
TRBV29-1,TRBD2,.,TRBJ2-5,CSVVGTSGYQETQYF,TGCAGCGTTGTGGGGACTAGCGGGTACCAAGAGACCCAGTACTTC
TRBV19,.,few,TRBJ2-1,CASSKESFYNEQFF,TGTGCCAGTAGTAAAGAATCCTTTTACAATGAGCAGTTCTTC
TRBV19,.,.,TRBJ1-2,CASLKIGTLAGGYTF,TGTGCCAGTCTAAAGATCGGGACACTAGCGGGGGGCTACACCTTC
TRBV30,.,.,TRBJ1-2,CAWRRRGAVDGYTF,TGTGCCTGGAGAAGGAGGGGCGCGGTAGATGGCTACACCTTC
TRBV29-1,.,.,TRBJ1-2,CSARQHPGPNYGYTF,TGCAGCGCCCGACAGCACCCCGGGCCCAACTATGGCTACACCTTC
TRBV5-1,.,.,TRBJ2-2,CASSSTGFGGELFF,TGCGCCAGCAGCTCTACAGGGTTCGGCGGGGAGCTGTTTTTT
TRBV6-6,TRBD1,few,TRBJ2-1,CASSYPGTVKFF,TGTGCCAGCAGTTACCCAGGGACAGTAAAGTTCTTC
TRBV18,.,.,TRBJ1-5,CASANQGKGQPQHF,TGTGCCAGCGCAAATCAGGGGAAGGGCCAGCCCCAGCATTTT
TRBV7-2,TRBD2,few,TRBJ2-7,CASSPGTSGNPYEQYF,TGTGCCAGCAGCCCCGGGACTAGCGGCAATCCCTACGAGCAGTACTTC
TRBV30,.,.,TRBJ2-7,CAWAVGIGKQYF,TGTGCCTGGGCCGTGGGGATCGGGAAGCAGTACTTC
TRBV11-3,TRBD1,few,TRBJ2-3,CASVPGQGDTQYF,TGTGCCAGCGTCCCGGGACAGGGAGATACGCAGTATTTT
TRBV6-1,.,.,TRBJ1-2,CASSEGLGPYGYTF,TGTGCCAGCAGTGAGGGCCTTGGGCCCTATGGCTACACCTTC
TRBV6-1,.,few,TRBJ2-1,CASSEASPRTYNEQFF,TGTGCCAGCAGTGAAGCAAGTCCTAGAACCTACAATGAGCAGTTCTTC
TRBV5-1,.,.,TRBJ2-1,CASSSPPGTAYNEQFF,TGCGCCAGCAGCTCCCCCCCCGGGACTGCCTACAATGAGCAGTTCTTC
TRBV28,.,few,TRBJ2-7,CASSLVTGYEQYF,TGTGCCAGCAGTTTAGTCACGGGCTACGAGCAGTACTTC
TRBV6-6,.,few,TRBJ1-1,CASSPLGQNTEAFF,TGTGCCAGCAGTCCCCTTGGACAGAACACTGAAGCTTTCTTT
TRBV28,TRBD1,few,TRBJ2-3,CASSLNRDRGSLTQYF,TGTGCCAGCAGTCTAAACCGGGACAGGGGTTCCCTTACGCAGTATTTT
TRBV5-1,TRBD1,few,TRBJ2-1,CASSPGQGNNEQFF,TGCGCCAGCAGCCCGGGACAGGGGAACAATGAGCAGTTCTTC
TRBV12-2,.,.,TRBJ2-4,CASRGVSSGIPAKNIQYF,TGTGCAAGTCGCGGGGTTAGTAGCGGGATTCCCGCCAAAAACATTCAGTACTTC
TRBV5-1,TRBD2,.,TRBJ2-2,CASSLVGTSGREYTGELFF,TGCGCCAGCAGCTTGGTAGGGACTAGCGGGAGAGAGTACACCGGGGAGCTGTTTTTT
TRBV9,TRBD2,.,TRBJ2-7,CASSPREGRVYEQYF,TGTGCCAGCAGCCCACGAGAGGGGAGGGTGTACGAGCAGTACTTC
TRBV7-9,TRBD1,few,TRBJ1-2,CASSLGQGAGDGYTF,TGTGCCAGCAGCTTAGGACAGGGGGCTGGGGATGGCTACACCTTC
TRBV18,TRBD1,.,TRBJ2-2,CASSDRGTGELFF,TGTGCCAGCTCAGACAGGGGCACCGGGGAGCTGTTTTTT